One sample yielded the 6 T cell receptor beta chains listed below, sequenced in a study of blood T cell repertoires in COVID-19. Measured with immunoSEQ multiplex PCR; TCRdb has only the in-frame clones, and not every one. The table includes under 110,000 clones, about 84% detected once. Sequencing was done on a sample of peripheral blood. Every receptor here comes from a woman in her sixties or seventies with acute or convalescent COVID-19.

This clone was seen at least ten times. The gene calls are TRBV21-1 and TRBJ1-5; the listed D gene, TRBD1, was not tested against the DNA. TRBV21-1 is a listed pseudogene. This CDR3 is built from 17 residues. The CDR3 DNA follows: TGTGCCAGCAGCAATAACCGGGACAGGGGGAGGAATCAGCCCCAGCATTTT. This encodes CASSNNRDRGRNQPQHF.

V is TRBV10-3 and J is TRBJ2-3, with 11 positions matching TRBD1. Losses at the gene ends were 6 bases for V and 6 bases for J; bases not matched to a gene: 8. This CDR3 has 15 residues. Germline CDR1 ENHRY, CDR2 SYGVKD. The CDR3 nucleotides read TGTGCCATCAGATCGGGACAGGGGGTTTCGGATACGCAGTATTTT. It codes for CAIRSGQGVSDTQYF.

The chain joins TRBV5-8 to TRBJ1-5, with D hard to call. The CDR3 runs 13 residues. Per the germline V gene, CDR1 is SGHTS and CDR2 is YDEGEE. V dropped 2 bases and J dropped 6 bases, with 9 bases sitting between them. The CDR3 sequence: CASSLQSGQPQHF. As DNA, the CDR3 is TGTGCCAGCAGCTTACAGTCCGGTCAGCCCCAGCATTTT.

The rearrangement links TRBV20-1 to TRBJ1-2; D is ambiguous. This CDR3 is 10 amino acids long. The germline gives CDR1 DFQATT, CDR2 SNEGSKA (reference sequence). The CDR3 nucleotides are TGCGGCATTTTTAACTATGGCTACACCTTC. This encodes CGIFNYGYTF.

V and J are TRBV7-9 and TRBJ2-2, with 8 bases matching TRBD2. This CDR3 comprises 16 residues. Per the germline V gene, CDR1 is SEHNR and CDR2 is FQNEAQ (reference sequence). V lost 3 bases and J lost 2; bases outside the gene matches: 5. This CDR3 reads CASSFQLAVNTGELFF. CDR3 coding DNA: TGTGCCAGCAGCTTTCAACTAGCGGTTAACACCGGGGAGCTGTTTTTT.

A single count supports this clone. The gene calls are TRBV5-1 and TRBJ1-1, with D perhaps matching TRBD1 (5 bases). The CDR3 is made up of 14 amino acids. Trimming took off 2 bases at V and 5 bases at J, with 13 bases between the two ends. CDR1 is SGHRS and CDR2 is YFSETQ in the germline V gene. The chain's CDR3 is CASSLEGVGTEAFF. As DNA, the CDR3 is TGCGCCAGCAGCTTAGAAGGGGTAGGGACTGAAGCTTTCTTT.